Sequencing of this TCR beta chain was carried out in a study of blood T cell repertoires in COVID-19 (dated by TCRdb to the early 2020s). For context, the study as a whole: Collaborator samples came from the United States, Italy and Spain and covered acute and convalescent phases of COVID-19. The prospective study material was composed of cDNA or gDNA derived from T cells, B-cell-depleted T cells, or PBMCs. Subjects who had been exposed to COVID-19, were actively infected with it, or had recovered from it provided the deeply sampled blood TCRbeta repertoires that made up the dataset. A freely available public database, intended as a resource for researchers studying the immune response to SARS-CoV-2, is where the repertoires were released. Samples were obtained from the ongoing ImmuneRACE study (first 160 participants) and from 1,254 subjects provided by 6 global collaborators. The sample metadata nearly always contained a de-identified subject ID, COVID-19 status, age in years and sex. HLA class I and class II types, where available, came from metadata supplied by the sample provider rather than from assay-based typing. Broad study findings and their caveats: Clinical and demographic metadata were provided uncurated, with the amount varying by source and participant.

TCRbeta CDR3 regions were amplified from genomic DNA by means of the immunoSEQ Assay, a bias-controlled multiplex PCR. The authors' pipeline ran thus. Within the assay, amplification of reference gene primers was used to estimate how many nucleated cells each sample contained. To quantify the absolute abundance of each unique TCRbeta CDR3 rearrangement, sequence reads were collapsed and filtered. For each sample, productive Simpson clonality was calculated as the square root of Simpson's diversity index across productive rearrangements. Held by TCRdb, this immuneACCESS table contains in-frame sequences only and omits some clones. Under half of the omission traces to an unresolved V gene where checked; the cause of the rest is unknown. D and trimming were read from the DNA, whereas the V and J calls and clone size are those reported in that table. The sample table lists roughly 120,000 clones, approximately 84% of them with a count of one. About 8% of the sample goes to the ten largest clones.

Turning to this clone: Its antigen remains unidentified. No base quality values were provided; no much bigger clone lies one nucleotide off.

The CDR3 covers 12 residues, taking in both the cysteine and the phenylalanine. Only CDR3 DNA remains: 36 bases, in frame from the first base. The germline V gene (reference sequence) provides CDR1 SGHAT and CDR2 FQDESV. V has 5 bases trimmed and J has 12 bases trimmed; junction bases matching no gene number 7. Whole blood was collected in K2EDTA tubes by collaborating institutions according to the institutions' own protocols. For TCRbeta analysis, collaborator samples were shipped as frozen whole blood, as isolated PBMCs, or as DNA extracted from either sample type. Rearrangement joined TRBV11-1 to TRBJ2-7, with 10 bases aligning to TRBD1. Sequencing input: peripheral blood. The origin of this receptor is a man in his 70s with active or convalescent COVID-19. The DNA sequence is given as TGTGCCAGCAGCCAAGGGACAGGGGTCGTGTACTTC. It is translated as CASSQGTGVVYF.